One sample yielded the 19 T cell receptor beta chains listed below, sequenced in a study of blood T cell repertoires in COVID-19. Using immunoSEQ multiplex PCR, the repertoire was profiled, and TCRdb retains in-frame clones only, with some absent. The sample shows fewer than 400,000 clones, approximately 90% of them seen only once. The material sequenced was PBMCs or T cells enriched from blood (not recorded which). The receptors derive from a woman between 45 and 60 years old who had recovered from COVID-19.

This chain connects TRBV18 to TRBJ1-2; D is uncertain. CDR3 length: 14 amino acids. Trimming removed 6 bases at V and 4 bases at J, with 15 bases between. Germline V gives CDR1 KGHSH, CDR2 LQKENI. CDR3 in DNA: TGTGCCAGCTCTTTCCAGACACCCGCCTATGGCTACACCTTC. It yields the protein CASSFQTPAYGYTF.

The V call is TRBV11-3, the J call TRBJ2-7; D is possibly TRBD2 (5 bases). V shed 4 bases and J shed 1 base, with 14 bases lying between them. From germline, CDR1 is SGHNT and CDR2 YENEEA. CDR3 length: 15 amino acids. The CDR3 spells CASSSSSTGSYEQYF. The CDR3 region has the DNA TGTGCCAGCAGCTCCTCCTCGACGGGATCCTACGAGCAGTACTTC.

Only one count was recorded for this clone. The V gene is TRBV19, the J gene TRBJ1-1; 9 bases are a match to TRBD1. Trimming took 7 bases from V and 6 from J; bases not matched to a gene: 6. Germline V lookup: CDR1 LNHDA, CDR2 SQIVND (reference sequence). This CDR3 comprises 13 residues. The CDR3 sequence: CASNTDRGAEAFF. The CDR3 DNA reads as TGTGCCAGTAACACGGACAGGGGTGCTGAAGCTTTCTTT.

The gene calls are TRBV4-2 and TRBJ2-7, with D maybe TRBD1 (6 bases). Trimming removed 1 base from V and 1 base from J, with 11 bases in between. This CDR3 is built from 15 residues. Germline V CDR1 and CDR2: LGHNA, YNFKEQ. CDR3 sequence reads: CASSQGFDRSYEQYF. DNA of the CDR3: TGTGCCAGCAGCCAAGGTTTCGACAGGTCCTACGAGCAGTACTTC.

V and J are TRBV29-1 and TRBJ2-1, with D hard to call. The CDR3 consists of 13 residues. Trimming cost V 4 bases and J 0 bases, with 7 bases left between them. CDR1 is SQVTM and CDR2 is ANQGSEA in the germline V gene. The CDR3, as DNA: TGCAGCGTTGCTTACAGCTCCTACAATGAGCAGTTCTTC. It translates to CSVAYSSYNEQFF.

The genes are TRBV28 and TRBJ1-4; D may be TRBD1 (5 bases). The CDR3 spans 20 residues. V lost 6 bases and J lost 1, with 27 bases in between. Per the germline V gene, CDR1 is MDHEN and CDR2 is SYDVKM. The CDR3 sequence: CASSPEIPLKGLVTNEKLFF. The CDR3 DNA reads TGTGCCAGCAGCCCTGAAATCCCATTGAAGGGGCTGGTAACTAATGAAAAACTGTTTTTT.

CDR3 sequence: CASGAGLRGYTF. The CDR3 region has the DNA TGTGCCAGCGGTGCGGGGCTCCGTGGCTACACCTTC. This sequence joins TRBV28 and TRBJ1-2, with D possibly TRBD1 on 5 matching bases. The CDR3 covers 12 residues. V was shortened by 8 bases and J by 7 bases, with 14 bases between the two germline ends. In germline, CDR1 is MDHEN, CDR2 SYDVKM.

With regard to this clone: The same CDR3 also results from other DNA sequences found in this sample. This chain uses TRBV4-2 with TRBJ1-1; tentatively, D is TRBD1 (5 bases). This CDR3 contains 15 residues. Germline assignment: CDR1 LGHNA and CDR2 YNFKEQ. Between the trimmed V and J ends, which lost 0 bases and 1 base, there was a span of 9 bases. CDR3 nucleotide sequence: TGTGCCAGCAGCCAAGAACCGGGGGGGAACACTGAAGCTTTCTTT. It is translated as CASSQEPGGNTEAFF.

This chain uses TRBV11-2 with TRBJ1-3, with D perhaps matching TRBD1 (5 bases). Germline assignment: CDR1 SGHAT and CDR2 FQNNGV. This CDR3 comprises 14 residues. The V and J ends lost 2 bases and 2 bases respectively, with 7 bases between them. CDR3 in DNA: TGTGCCAGCAGCTTAACGGGGGCTGGAAACACCATATATTTT. This gives the protein CASSLTGAGNTIYF.

This chain links TRBV7-9 with TRBJ1-1; D not certain. The CDR3 extends over 15 amino acids. The germline CDR1 and CDR2 sequences are SEHNR and FQNEAQ (reference sequence). With 3 bases removed from V and 3 bases from J, the gap between germline ends came to 14 bases. The CDR3 spells CASSLREGEHTEAFF. The CDR3 DNA reads TGTGCCAGCAGCTTGAGGGAGGGTGAGCACACTGAAGCTTTCTTT.

Only one count was recorded for this clone. J is TRBJ1-2 and V is TRBV19; 7 bases are shared with TRBD1. CDR3 length: 16 amino acids. Trimming cost V 9 bases and J 8 bases; bases outside gene matches: 21. Looked up from germline, CDR1 is LNHDA and CDR2 is SQIVND (reference sequence). Here the CDR3 reads CASSPPGTEILGGYTF. CDR3 sequence (DNA): TGTGCCAGCAGCCCCCCCGGGACAGAGATTTTAGGCGGCTACACCTTC.

This rearrangement joins TRBV14 to TRBJ2-2; no definite D call. Per germline, CDR1 SGHDN and CDR2 FVKESK. V dropped 0 bases and J dropped 4 bases, with 12 bases sitting between them. CDR3 size: 16 residues. The CDR3 sequence is CASSQEESFPTGELFF. CDR3 in DNA: TGTGCCAGCAGCCAAGAAGAGAGTTTCCCCACCGGGGAGCTGTTTTTT. Full variable domain (remainder filled in from reference TRBV14 and TRBJ2-2): EAGVTQFPSHSVIEKGQTVTLRCDPISGHDNLYWYRRVMGKEIKFLLHFVKESKQDESGMPNNRFLAERTGGTYSTLKVQPAELEDSGVYFCASSQEESFPTGELFFGEGSRLTVL.

The gene calls are TRBV27 and TRBJ2-1, with D possibly TRBD2 on 6 matching bases. CDR1 is MNHEY and CDR2 is SMNVEV in the germline V gene (reference sequence). There are 14 residues in the CDR3. V was trimmed by 3 bases and J by 3 bases, leaving 9 bases between them. Written as DNA, the CDR3 is TGTGCCAGCAGTTTTAGCGGCTACTACAATGAGCAGTTCTTC. It is translated as CASSFSGYYNEQFF.

The CDR3 region has the DNA TGCGCCAGCAGTTTTCCGGGACAGGATCCAAATGAGCAGTTCTTC. Amino acid sequence: CASSFPGQDPNEQFF. This chain links TRBV10-1 with TRBJ2-1; 8 bases are shared with TRBD1. The CDR3 loop spans 15 amino acids. V was pared by 5 bases and J by 7 bases, with 10 bases of the junction left unmatched. CDR1 is WNHNN and CDR2 is SYGVQD in the germline V gene (reference sequence).

The rearrangement joins TRBV7-9 to TRBJ2-1, with 8 bases identical to TRBD1. Germline V gene data show CDR1 as SEHNR and CDR2 as FQNEAQ (reference sequence). Trimming at V came to 4 bases and at J to 8 bases, leaving 10 bases not matched to a gene. The CDR3 is made up of 15 amino acids. CDR3 protein: CASSSDRVRNDEQFF. CDR3 bases: TGTGCCAGCAGCTCGGACAGGGTCAGGAACGATGAGCAGTTCTTC.

This sequence joins TRBV6-5 and TRBJ1-1; 10 bases fit TRBD1. The J segment lost 4 bases and the V segment lost 8 bases, leaving 7 bases of the junction unmatched. Germline V CDR1 and CDR2: MNHEY, SVGAGI. CDR3 length: 14 amino acids. The CDR3, as DNA: TGTGCCAGCTCCCGGGACAGGGGATCCACTGAAGCTTTCTTT. Translation gives CASSRDRGSTEAFF.

This chain joins TRBV6-1 and TRBJ1-2, with D unresolved. V was cut by 1 base and J by 3 bases, with 12 bases left in between. The CDR3 consists of 15 residues. Germline CDR1 MNHNS, CDR2 SASEGT. The CDR3 spells CASSEDVMADYGYTF. In DNA form, the CDR3 reads TGTGCCAGCAGTGAAGATGTTATGGCAGACTATGGCTACACCTTC.

The chain combines TRBV11-2 with TRBJ2-2, with 14 positions matching TRBD2. Looked up from germline, CDR1 is SGHAT and CDR2 is FQNNGV. The V gene end was trimmed by 5 bases and the J gene end by 3 bases; junction bases not matched to a gene: 8. The CDR3 consists of 18 residues. CDR3 sequence: CASSPGTSGGRHTGELFF. In DNA, the CDR3 is TGTGCCAGCAGCCCCGGGACTAGCGGGGGCCGTCACACCGGGGAGCTGTTTTTT.

This chain links TRBV18 with TRBJ1-1; the match to TRBD1 covers 9 bases. CDR3 length equals 16 residues. The V gene end was trimmed by 6 bases and the J gene end by 3 bases; junction bases not matched to a gene: 11. The V gene's germline CDR1 is KGHSH and CDR2 LQKENI. CDR3 sequence: CASSPRGTGIHTEAFF. CDR3 nucleotides: TGTGCCAGCTCGCCTCGTGGGACAGGGATCCACACTGAAGCTTTCTTT.